These 32 T cell receptor beta chains share one sample of origin, sequenced in a study of OX40 agonist ivuxolimab in advanced cancers. Sequencing was performed with immunoSEQ multiplex PCR; in TCRdb, only in-frame clones are kept and a portion is missing. Altogether tens of thousands of clones are present, about 88% being singletons, with the ten largest covering 0.25% to 0.3%. The source material was CD4+ or CD8+ T cells sorted from blood, sampled in a trial of the OX40 agonist ivuxolimab. These receptors were obtained from an adult with an advanced solid tumor such as melanoma, head and neck, liver or kidney cancer.

This clone was found a few times. This rearrangement joins TRBV19 to TRBJ1-6, with TRBD1 matching over 8 bases. This CDR3 contains 17 residues. The germline CDR1 and CDR2 sequences are LNHDA and SQIVND (reference sequence). The ends lost 5 bases at V and 10 bases at J; junction bases unmatched: 16. The CDR3 region has the DNA TGTGCCAGTAGTGGGGGGGGACAGGCCCCGTTTGGGTCACCCCTCCACTTT. Translated: CASSGGGQAPFGSPLHF.

This chain joins TRBV19 and TRBJ2-2; 8 nucleotides align to TRBD1. Germline CDR1 reads LNHDA; CDR2 reads SQIVND (reference sequence). The CDR3 covers 16 residues. V shed 4 bases, J shed 2 bases, and the junction held 6 bases outside the gene matches. The CDR3 coding sequence is TGTGCCAGTAGTACACTACAGGGGGGAAACACCGGGGAGCTGTTTTTT. This sequence encodes CASSTLQGGNTGELFF.

In DNA form, the CDR3 reads TGTGCCTGGAGTCCCGGGACAGCTAATGAAAAACTGTTTTTT. It encodes CAWSPGTANEKLFF. The chain has TRBV30 and TRBJ1-4; 7 nucleotides align to TRBD1. With V trimmed by 2 bases and J by 3 bases, 3 bases remained unmatched. The CDR3 is 14 amino acids. The germline V gene encodes CDR1 GTSNPN and CDR2 SVGIG (reference sequence).

V is TRBV11-2 and J is TRBJ2-1, with 7 bases aligning to TRBD2. The CDR3 is 15 residues long. Trimming took 5 bases from V and 2 from J; bases not matched to a gene: 6. The V gene's germline CDR1 is SGHAT and CDR2 FQNNGV. The CDR3 reads CASSKRGDPYNEQFF. CDR3 sequence (DNA): TGTGCCAGCAGCAAACGGGGGGACCCCTACAATGAGCAGTTCTTC.

This clone was observed a handful of times. V gene TRBV11-3 combines with J gene TRBJ1-1; weak D call: TRBD1 (5 bases). The V gene's germline CDR1 is SGHNT and CDR2 YENEEA. V lost 5 bases and J lost 4, with 11 bases in between. The length of the CDR3 is 13 residues. The CDR3 loop is CASSEGVGTEAFF. In DNA form, the CDR3 reads TGTGCCAGCAGCGAAGGGGTCGGCACTGAAGCTTTCTTT.

V is TRBV9 and J is TRBJ2-3; TRBD2 might be the D (6 bases). Per germline, CDR1 SGDLS and CDR2 YYNGEE. The germline V and J ends were trimmed by 1 base and 4 bases, with 16 bases remaining between them. The CDR3 is 16 amino acids. CDR3 loop: CASSVRIAGFADTQYF. CDR3 sequence (DNA): TGTGCCAGCAGCGTACGGATCGCGGGGTTTGCAGATACGCAGTATTTT.

The chain employs TRBV6-6 and TRBJ2-3; 8 nucleotides agree with TRBD1. J lost 4 bases, V lost 6 bases, and 12 bases had no gene match. In germline, CDR1 is MNHNY, CDR2 SVGAGI (reference sequence). This CDR3 is built from 16 residues. Here the CDR3 reads CASSPRQGRGADTQYF. Written as DNA, the CDR3 is TGTGCCAGCAGCCCTCGACAGGGGCGGGGCGCAGATACGCAGTATTTT.

V gene TRBV29-1 combines with J gene TRBJ1-2, with a possible D match to TRBD1 (6 bases). V was shortened by 6 bases and J by 4 bases, with 15 bases between the two germline ends. The germline V gene encodes CDR1 SQVTM and CDR2 ANQGSEA. There are 13 residues in the CDR3. In DNA form, the CDR3 reads TGCAGCGTCCTAAGGGGGGGCAGCTATGGCTACACCTTC. Amino acids: CSVLRGGSYGYTF.

This clone was recorded once. The chain is built from TRBV7-9 and TRBJ2-5; D tentatively reads TRBD1 or TRBD2 (5 bases each). This CDR3 has 16 amino acids. Trimming cost V 5 bases and J 5 bases, with 21 bases left between them. Germline V gene data show CDR1 as SEHNR and CDR2 as FQNEAQ (reference sequence). The CDR3 here is CASSPPGGRAWETQYF. The DNA of the CDR3 is TGTGCCAGCAGCCCCCCCGGAGGCAGGGCCTGGGAGACCCAGTACTTC. The full variable domain, with the rest looked up from reference TRBV7-9 and TRBJ2-5, is DTGVSQNPRHKITKRGQNVTFRCDPISEHNRLYWYRQTLGQGPEFLTYFQNEAQLEKSRLLSDRFSAERPKGSFSTLEIQRTEQGDSAMYLCASSPPGGRAWETQYFGPGTRLLVL.

The DNA for the CDR3 is TGTGCCAGCAGCTTAGGGGGCTGGGGCTATGGCTACACCTTC. Protein sequence: CASSLGGWGYGYTF. The chain has TRBV7-8 and TRBJ1-2, with a weak D call TRBD1 (5 bases). Germline loops: CDR1 SGHVS, CDR2 FQNEAQ. V was shortened by 1 base and J by 4 bases, with 10 bases between the two germline ends. The CDR3 extends over 14 amino acids.

This chain links TRBV18 with TRBJ2-7; possibly TRBD2 for D (7 bases). Looked up from germline, CDR1 is KGHSH and CDR2 is LQKENI. V was pared by 3 bases and J by 2 bases, with 11 bases between. There are 14 residues in the CDR3. DNA of the CDR3: TGTGCCAGCTCACCGGGGGGGGCGGCCTACGAGCAGTACTTC. It is translated as CASSPGGAAYEQYF.

The V call is TRBV12-5, the J call TRBJ2-7; no clear D gene. Germline values: CDR1 LGHNT, CDR2 FRNRAP. The CDR3 extends over 14 amino acids. V was shortened by 0 bases and J by 7 bases, with 13 bases between the two germline ends. The CDR3 DNA sequence: TGTGCTAGTGGTTTGGTCCTCTCAGAAGGGGAGCAGTACTTC. Its protein is CASGLVLSEGEQYF. Together with reference TRBV12-5 and TRBJ2-7, the CDR3 gives the full variable domain: DARVTQTPRHKVTEMGQEVTMRCQPILGHNTVFWYRQTMMQGLELLAYFRNRAPLDDSGMPKDRFSAEMPDATLATLKIQPSEPRDSAVYFCASGLVLSEGEQYFGPGTRLTVT.

The J gene is TRBJ2-3, the V gene TRBV5-6, with D perhaps matching TRBD2 (7 bases). V was clipped by 4 bases and J by 4 bases, with 22 bases between them. This CDR3 comprises 17 residues. Germline CDR1 is SGHDT and CDR2 is YYEEEE. The CDR3 region is CASSIGGVSNRADTQYF. DNA of the CDR3: TGTGCCAGCAGCATAGGGGGGGTCAGTAATAGGGCAGATACGCAGTATTTT.

The gene calls are TRBV7-2 and TRBJ1-3; the D is unclear. V was cut by 5 bases and J by 0 bases, with 20 bases left in between. The CDR3 sequence is 18 residues long. Germline-derived CDR1 and CDR2 are SGHTA and FQGNSA. The CDR3 spells CASSKTLREGSSGNTIYF. For the CDR3, the DNA is TGTGCCAGCAGCAAAACTTTGCGGGAAGGGAGCTCTGGAAACACCATATATTTT.

J is TRBJ1-1 and V is TRBV12-5, with D perhaps TRBD1 (5 bases). There are 14 residues in the CDR3. Trimming pared 6 bases from V and 5 bases from J, leaving 16 bases between. Germline V gene sequence: CDR1 LGHNT, CDR2 FRNRAP. CDR3 region: CASGSFGAGTEAFF. CDR3 in DNA: TGTGCTAGTGGCTCGTTTGGGGCGGGGACTGAAGCTTTCTTT.

J is TRBJ2-3 and V is TRBV10-3, with D tentatively TRBD2 (5 bases). The CDR3 has 13 residues. V was shortened by 5 bases and J by 2 bases, with 8 bases between the two germline ends. The germline gives CDR1 ENHRY, CDR2 SYGVKD. The CDR3 region has the DNA TGTGCCATCAGTTTTAGCGACACAGATACGCAGTATTTT. It encodes CAISFSDTDTQYF.

CDR3 coding DNA: TGTGCCAGCAGTTTAGGACAGGGGAAGCATCATGAGCAGTTCTTC. It translates to CASSLGQGKHHEQFF. V is TRBV28 and J is TRBJ2-1; TRBD1 matches 9 bases. V shed 2 bases, J shed 8 bases, and the junction held 7 bases outside the gene matches. Germline V lookup: CDR1 MDHEN, CDR2 SYDVKM. The CDR3 is 15 residues long.

The V gene is TRBV2, the J gene TRBJ2-5; TRBD1 aligns across 10 bases. Germline V lookup: CDR1 SNHLY, CDR2 FYNNEI. The CDR3 spans 16 residues. J gave up 2 bases and V 5 bases, and 8 bases lay outside the gene matches. CDR3 amino acids: CASSPLGQGFQETQYF. CDR3 coding DNA: TGTGCCAGCAGTCCCCTGGGACAGGGGTTTCAAGAGACCCAGTACTTC. Variable domain in full (rest from reference TRBV2 and TRBJ2-5): EPEVTQTPSHQVTQMGQEVILRCVPISNHLYFYWYRQILGQKVEFLVSFYNNEISEKSEIFDDQFSVERPDGSNFTLKIRSTKLEDSAMYFCASSPLGQGFQETQYFGPGTRLLVL.

The chain couples TRBV5-6 to TRBJ2-7; 12 bases match TRBD2. The length of the CDR3 is 15 residues. V dropped 2 bases and J dropped 4; count of bases not matched to a gene: 4. Germline CDR1 reads SGHDT; CDR2 reads YYEEEE. The CDR3 sequence: CASSFRLAGDYEQYF. CDR3 coding DNA: TGTGCCAGCAGCTTTCGACTAGCGGGAGATTACGAGCAGTACTTC.

The V gene is TRBV6-6, the J gene TRBJ2-1; the match to TRBD2 covers 14 bases. V lost 7 bases and J lost 10; bases outside the gene matches: 6. The CDR3 spans 14 residues. Per the germline V gene, CDR1 is MNHNY and CDR2 is SVGAGI (reference sequence). CDR3 loop: CASKTSGGAEEQFF. DNA of the CDR3: TGTGCCAGCAAGACTAGCGGGGGGGCGGAAGAGCAGTTCTTC.

This clone was recorded once. The chain links TRBV19 to TRBJ1-1, with D possibly being TRBD1 (6 bases). Trimming took off 7 bases at V and 4 bases at J, with 16 bases between the two ends. The CDR3 extends over 14 amino acids. Germline CDR1 and CDR2: LNHDA and SQIVND (reference sequence). The CDR3 loop reads CASTPRTAGTEAFF. CDR3 nucleotides: TGTGCCAGTACCCCGAGGACAGCCGGCACTGAAGCTTTCTTT.

This chain links TRBV7-9 with TRBJ1-1; possible D gene TRBD1, 6 bases. Germline loops: CDR1 SEHNR, CDR2 FQNEAQ (reference sequence). Between the trimmed V and J ends, which lost 6 bases and 1 base, there was a span of 12 bases. CDR3 length: 14 residues. DNA of the CDR3: TGTGCCAGCAGATCTGACAGGAGGAACACTGAAGCTTTCTTT. As protein: CASRSDRRNTEAFF.

The chain carries TRBV4-1 and TRBJ1-1, with D unclear. The germline V gene has CDR1 MGHRA and CDR2 YSYEKL. With 1 base removed from V and 1 base from J, the gap between germline ends came to 13 bases. This CDR3 region has 16 residues. CDR3 in amino acids: CASSQGVTDPNTEAFF. CDR3 DNA sequence: TGCGCCAGCAGCCAAGGTGTAACCGACCCGAACACTGAAGCTTTCTTT.

The V and J genes are TRBV6-1 and TRBJ2-2; 8 positions agree with TRBD2. Looked up from germline, CDR1 is MNHNS and CDR2 is SASEGT. Losses at the gene ends were 6 bases for V and 7 bases for J; bases not matched to a gene: 7. The CDR3 consists of 14 residues. The CDR3 loop reads CASRERGRGGELFF. The CDR3 DNA sequence: TGTGCCAGCAGGGAGCGGGGGCGGGGCGGGGAGCTGTTTTTT.

V and J are TRBV9 and TRBJ2-3, with 11 positions matching TRBD2. The CDR3 is 15 amino acids. CDR1 and CDR2 (germline): SGDLS, YYNGEE. Unmatched junction bases numbered 1, after V lost 0 bases and J lost 4 bases. CDR3 in DNA: TGTGCCAGCAGCGTAGGACTAGCGGGGCCAGATACGCAGTATTTT. This codes for CASSVGLAGPDTQYF.

This chain links TRBV5-4 with TRBJ2-5; 11 bases are shared with TRBD2. This CDR3 comprises 18 residues. Germline CDR1 and CDR2: SGHNT and YYREEE (reference sequence). V shed 0 bases and J 4 bases; nucleotides not matched to a gene: 11. CDR3 DNA sequence: TGTGCCAGCAGCTTGGGCCTAGCGGGGGGCGCACCCCCAGAGACCCAGTACTTC. This gives the protein CASSLGLAGGAPPETQYF.

The chain recombines TRBV6-1 with TRBJ1-2; unclear D gene. Germline V CDR1 and CDR2: MNHNS, SASEGT. This CDR3 is built from 14 residues. V lost 7 bases, J lost 0 bases, and 12 bases lay in between. The DNA for the CDR3 is TGTGCCAGCATTCGAAGGACCTCTAACTATGGCTACACCTTC. Translated, it gives CASIRRTSNYGYTF.

In this sample, this clone turned up once. The chain uses TRBV19 and TRBJ2-6, with D tentatively TRBD1 (5 bases). The germline V gene has CDR1 LNHDA and CDR2 SQIVND (reference sequence). V was trimmed by 6 bases and J by 1 base, leaving 16 bases between them. CDR3 length equals 17 residues. The CDR3 sequence: CASSPHDRGSGANVLTF. CDR3 DNA sequence: TGTGCCAGTAGCCCCCATGATAGGGGTTCTGGGGCCAACGTCCTGACTTTC.

The chain is built from TRBV12-5 and TRBJ1-1, with D maybe TRBD1 (6 bases). CDR1 and CDR2 (germline): LGHNT, FRNRAP. CDR3 length equals 18 residues. The V gene lost 6 bases and the J gene lost 0 bases, with 23 bases spanning the gap. The CDR3 nucleotides read TGTGCTAGTGGGTTCCCCCGGGACACCATCACGATGAACACTGAAGCTTTCTTT. Its translation: CASGFPRDTITMNTEAFF.

Concerning this clone: Other DNA sequences from this sample encode an identical CDR3 as well. The chain employs TRBV5-4 and TRBJ1-2; the D gene is possibly TRBD1 (6 bases). Germline V lookup: CDR1 SGHNT, CDR2 YYREEE (reference sequence). CDR3 length: 15 residues. The V gene lost 0 bases and the J gene lost 2 bases, with 11 bases spanning the gap. In nucleotides, the CDR3 is TGTGCCAGCAGCTTGGAGGCCGGGGGCAACTATGGCTACACCTTC. This gives the protein CASSLEAGGNYGYTF.

The chain links TRBV6-1 to TRBJ2-7; D is perhaps TRBD1 (6 bases). The CDR3 has 13 amino acids. V shed 8 bases and J shed 5 bases, with 16 bases lying between them. From germline, CDR1 is MNHNS and CDR2 SASEGT. CDR3 nucleotides: TGTGCCAGCCGAAAGACAGGAGTGGACGAGCAGTACTTC. Translated: CASRKTGVDEQYF.

CDR3 region: CASSRGGSTGELFF. For the CDR3, the DNA is TGCGCCAGCAGCCGGGGGGGCAGCACCGGGGAGCTGTTTTTT. V and J are TRBV5-1 and TRBJ2-2; TRBD2 matches 8 bases. This CDR3 spans 14 amino acids. With V trimmed by 4 bases and J by 4 bases, 3 bases remained unmatched. The germline V gene encodes CDR1 SGHRS and CDR2 YFSETQ.